A single sample gave rise to the 13 T cell receptor beta chains below, sequenced in a study of T cell responses to AZD1222 COVID-19 vaccine. The repertoire was sequenced with immunoSEQ multiplex PCR; TCRdb's copy has only in-frame clones and lacks some. The sample holds over 130,000 clones, roughly 91% seen once. The sequences come from peripheral blood, collected 28 days after the second AZD1222 dose. These receptors originate from an adult who received the AZD1222 COVID-19 vaccine.

The V gene is TRBV18, the J gene TRBJ2-5, with D maybe TRBD2 (6 bases). V lost 1 base and J 3 bases, leaving 12 bases between the germline ends. This CDR3 is 15 amino acids long. The germline V gene encodes CDR1 KGHSH and CDR2 LQKENI. The CDR3 nucleotides read TGTGCCAGCTCACCACTGGAGGGCAGGGAAGAGACCCAGTACTTC. Translation: CASSPLEGREETQYF.

Only a few counts were recorded for this clone. As DNA, the CDR3 is TGTGCCAGCAGTTTACTAGCACCCGGGGAGCTGTTTTTT. As protein: CASSLLAPGELFF. The chain is built from TRBV12-3 or TRBV12-4 and TRBJ2-2; tentatively, D is TRBD2 (5 bases). Trimming removed 2 bases at V and 6 bases at J, with 7 bases between. CDR3 length: 13 residues.

In this sample, this clone turned up a few times. The chain's CDR3 is CASSSVGGVTEAFF. CDR3 in DNA: TGTGCCAGCAGTTCTGTAGGGGGGGTCACTGAAGCTTTCTTT. The gene calls are TRBV5-6 and TRBJ1-1; TRBD1 is a possible D gene (6 bases). CDR3 length equals 14 residues. Germline V gene data show CDR1 as SGHDT and CDR2 as YYEEEE. The V end lost 5 bases, the J end lost 4 bases, and 15 bases lay between the germline ends.

The gene calls are TRBV7-8 and TRBJ1-1; TRBD1 might be the D (5 bases). CDR3 size: 12 residues. Between the trimmed V and J ends, which lost 5 bases and 12 bases, there was a span of 16 bases. Germline loops: CDR1 SGHVS, CDR2 FQNEAQ. Here the CDR3 DNA reads TGTGCCAGCAGCCTCCCCCGGGACTCCACTTTCTTT. Protein: CASSLPRDSTFF.

The chain combines TRBV11-2 with TRBJ2-7, with D unclear. Trimming removed 4 bases at V and 1 base at J, with 8 bases between. This CDR3 has 13 residues. Germline V gives CDR1 SGHAT, CDR2 FQNNGV. The CDR3 DNA follows: TGTGCCAGCAGCTCTACCGGATCCTACGAGCAGTACTTC. Translated: CASSSTGSYEQYF.

This chain joins TRBV4-1 and TRBJ1-1; D call uncertain. V was shortened by 1 base and J by 4 bases, with 10 bases between the two germline ends. CDR1 and CDR2 from the germline V gene are MGHRA and YSYEKL. This CDR3 has 14 residues. The CDR3 spells CASSQGKGSTEAFF. DNA for the CDR3: TGCGCCAGCAGCCAAGGCAAGGGTAGCACTGAAGCTTTCTTT.

This clone was picked up one time. Distinct nucleotide sequences in the sample also encode this CDR3. V usage is TRBV12-3 or TRBV12-4 and J usage is TRBJ1-2, with 7 positions matching TRBD1. This CDR3 spans 13 amino acids. V was pared by 4 bases and J by 2 bases, with 1 base of the junction left unmatched. In DNA, the CDR3 is TGTGCCAGCAGTTCACAGGGGAACTATGGCTACACCTTC. It yields the protein CASSSQGNYGYTF.

A note on this clone: Distinct nucleotide sequences in the sample also encode this CDR3. The chain has TRBV7-2 and TRBJ2-7; TRBD2 agrees at 11 bases. The V gene end was trimmed by 4 bases and the J gene end by 4 bases; junction bases not matched to a gene: 6. Looked up from germline, CDR1 is SGHTA and CDR2 is FQGNSA. The CDR3 sequence is 15 residues long. In DNA form, the CDR3 reads TGTGCCAGCAGCTCTTCTAGCGGGGGGTTATACGAGCAGTACTTC. This translates into CASSSSSGGLYEQYF.

This CDR3 reads CASNGQGPTYEQYF. The DNA for the CDR3 is TGTGCCAGCAATGGACAGGGGCCCACCTACGAGCAGTACTTC. The genes are TRBV2 and TRBJ2-7, with TRBD1 matching over 9 bases. Germline lookup yields CDR1 SNHLY and CDR2 FYNNEI. CDR3 length equals 14 residues. Germline trimming cut 7 bases from V and 2 bases from J; bases unmatched to any gene: 6.

This chain connects TRBV28 to TRBJ1-1; a weak D match, TRBD1 (6 bases). Germline V gene data show CDR1 as MDHEN and CDR2 as SYDVKM. Trimming stripped 5 bases from V and 1 base from J, with 14 bases between. The CDR3 covers 15 residues. The CDR3 loop reads CASSLPGTQNTEAFF. DNA for the CDR3: TGTGCCAGCAGTCTTCCCGGGACACAGAACACTGAAGCTTTCTTT.

This sequence joins TRBV4-1 and TRBJ2-7, with D perhaps matching TRBD1 (5 bases). This CDR3 contains 14 residues. The germline gives CDR1 MGHRA, CDR2 YSYEKL. The germline V and J ends were trimmed by 3 bases and 2 bases, with 11 bases remaining between them. The CDR3 here is CASSHVGRAYEQYF. For the CDR3, the DNA is TGCGCCAGCAGCCACGTGGGCAGGGCCTACGAGCAGTACTTC.

The chain couples TRBV5-4 to TRBJ2-3; perhaps D is TRBD1 or TRBD2 (6 bases each). V dropped 4 bases and J dropped 0 bases, with 9 bases sitting between them. Germline loops: CDR1 SGHNT, CDR2 YYREEE (reference sequence). The CDR3 is 14 amino acids. DNA for the CDR3: TGTGCCAGCAGCCGGGGGCCGAGCACAGATACGCAGTATTTT. Its translation: CASSRGPSTDTQYF.

The V and J genes are TRBV10-3 and TRBJ2-1; 11 nucleotides align to TRBD1. This CDR3 spans 18 amino acids. Germline assignment: CDR1 ENHRY and CDR2 SYGVKD. V shed 2 bases, J shed 8 bases, and the junction held 14 bases outside the gene matches. CDR3: CAISESLYGTGGRDEQFF. For the CDR3, the DNA is TGTGCCATCAGTGAGAGCTTATACGGGACAGGGGGTCGCGATGAGCAGTTCTTC.